This record covers a single T cell receptor (beta chain). Its cognate antigen is unknown. Sample-barcoded 5' priming and a J-beta primer mix drove a second PCR of roughly 6 to 12 cycles. TCRdb analysed the 5' RACE reads with MiXCR anew, one entry per CDR3 protein. The sample lists about 680,000 distinct CDR3 sequences, 45% to 50% seen once, with under 35% in the top ten. V was cut by 7 bases and J by 8 bases, with 15 bases left in between. CDR1 is SQVTM, CDR2 ANQGSEA, per germline. The CDR3 is made up of 12 amino acids. A minimum of 7 million PBMCs was isolated per sample. The sample originates from a study of blood T cells in healthy people across ages. Overall study findings and caveats: Compared with aged donors, long-lived donors showed fewer expanded clones, suggesting selection.

The sample was blood. The gene calls are TRBV29-1 and TRBJ2-1; no clear D gene. This clonotype was obtained from a woman aged 60-75 years in good health. The CDR3, as DNA: TGCAGCGCTCGTGGGCAGCCGGATGAGCAGTTCTTC. Amino acids: CSARGQPDEQFF.